Presented here are 14 T cell receptor beta chains from one specimen sequenced in a study of beta chain features in type 1 diabetes. Overall study findings and caveats: Type 1 diabetes patients had moderately but significantly shorter TCRB CDR3s in all four CD4+ subsets.

Every bit of the isolated RNA underwent reverse transcription, so sequencing read expressed TCRB transcripts. Measured with immunoSEQ multiplex PCR; TCRdb has only the in-frame clones, and not every one. The sample lists 550,000 to 850,000 clones, around an eighth occurring once. These receptors have no identified antigens. The sample taken for sequencing was naive CD4+ T cells from blood. Every receptor here comes from a man in his late teens or twenties with type 1 diabetes.

This clone was found a few times. This chain connects TRBV6-1 to TRBJ1-4; no clear D gene. Germline CDR1 and CDR2: MNHNS and SASEGT. The CDR3 length is 14 residues. Trimming removed 1 base at V and 3 bases at J, with 6 bases between. The CDR3 nucleotides are TGTGCCAGCAGTGAAGGGGCGGCTAATGAAAAACTGTTTTTT. Its protein product is CASSEGAANEKLFF.

The genes are TRBV9 and TRBJ1-3; the match to TRBD1 covers 7 bases. CDR3 length: 16 residues. The junction had 6 bases not matched to a gene; V was cut back by 3 bases and J by 0 bases. Germline V CDR1 and CDR2: SGDLS, YYNGEE. CDR3 coding DNA: TGTGCCAGCAGCGCCGGACAGGCCTACTCTGGAAACACCATATATTTT. Translation gives CASSAGQAYSGNTIYF.

The V gene is TRBV1, the J gene TRBJ1-5. TRBV1 is recorded as a pseudogene. The CDR3 consists of 14 residues. The CDR3 bases are TGCACCAGCAGGCCTACAAGGGAAAATCAGCCCCAGCATTTT. Protein product: CTSRPTRENQPQHF.

As concerns this clone: Within the sample, other DNA sequences also encode this same CDR3. The chain is built from TRBV7-9 and TRBJ1-5, with 8 bases matching TRBD1. V shed 1 base, J shed 4 bases, and the junction held 0 bases outside the gene matches. CDR1 and CDR2 from the germline V gene are SEHNR and FQNEAQ (reference sequence). This CDR3 contains 14 residues. CDR3 region: CASSLGTGNQPQHF. CDR3 in DNA: TGTGCCAGCAGCTTAGGGACAGGGAATCAGCCCCAGCATTTT.

Only a few counts were recorded for this clone. The chain recombines TRBV25-1 with TRBJ1-2, with D unresolved. The CDR3 sequence is 13 residues long. Germline CDR1 and CDR2: MGHDK and SYGVNS. V was trimmed by 2 bases and J by 7 bases, leaving 11 bases between them. The CDR3 DNA sequence: TGTGCCAGCAGTGAACCCGGTCTGACTGGCTACACCTTC. It specifies CASSEPGLTGYTF.

The sample holds a few counts of this clone. This chain joins TRBV7-2 and TRBJ2-1, with TRBD1 matching over 9 bases. This CDR3 comprises 16 residues. Per germline, CDR1 SGHTA and CDR2 FQGNSA. V gave up 5 bases and J gave up 2 bases; unmatched junction bases: 7. In DNA form, the CDR3 reads TGTGCCAGCAGCCCCGAAGGGGACAGGGCCTACAATGAGCAGTTCTTC. Translating gives CASSPEGDRAYNEQFF.

This clone turned up a few times. DNA of the CDR3: TGTGCCAGCAGCGGACAGGCGTCGAACACTGAAGCTTTCTTT. It yields the protein CASSGQASNTEAFF. The chain joins TRBV7-9 to TRBJ1-1, with 7 nucleotides matching TRBD1. From germline, CDR1 is SEHNR and CDR2 FQNEAQ (reference sequence). V lost 5 bases and J lost 1; bases outside the gene matches: 4. CDR3 size: 14 residues.

The CDR3 DNA sequence: TGTGCTAGTGGTGGACAGGTTCGGGTCGGGGAGCTGTTTTTT. Its protein product is CASGGQVRVGELFF. V usage is TRBV12-5 and J usage is TRBJ2-2; 7 bases line up with TRBD1. CDR3 length: 14 residues. V dropped 5 bases and J dropped 7; count of bases not matched to a gene: 7. Looked up from germline, CDR1 is LGHNT and CDR2 is FRNRAP.

This clone has only a few counts. V gene TRBV18 combines with J gene TRBJ2-7, with TRBD2 matching over 7 bases. CDR1 is KGHSH, CDR2 LQKENI, per germline. Germline trimming cut 0 bases from V and 3 bases from J; bases unmatched to any gene: 11. The CDR3 contains 17 residues. The CDR3 sequence: CASSPPPASGVGYEQYF. Here the CDR3 DNA reads TGTGCCAGCTCACCACCACCGGCTAGCGGTGTAGGCTACGAGCAGTACTTC.

This clone was detected a few times. The genes are TRBV10-3 and TRBJ2-5; TRBD2 aligns across 8 bases. Germline trimming cut 0 bases from V and 2 bases from J; bases unmatched to any gene: 8. CDR3 size: 17 residues. CDR1 is ENHRY and CDR2 is SYGVKD in the germline V gene. The CDR3 loop reads CAISESLVAGMQETQYF. The CDR3 bases are TGTGCCATCAGTGAGTCGCTGGTAGCGGGGATGCAAGAGACCCAGTACTTC.

This clone came up a few times. This rearrangement joins TRBV28 to TRBJ1-2; no reliable D call. V was shortened by 5 bases and J by 7 bases, with 14 bases between the two germline ends. The CDR3 loop spans 13 amino acids. The germline V gene encodes CDR1 MDHEN and CDR2 SYDVKM. In nucleotides, the CDR3 is TGTGCCAGCAGTCTTCTGAGGACGCGTGGCTACACCTTC. Translated, it gives CASSLLRTRGYTF.

This clone showed up just a few times. The chain employs TRBV18 and TRBJ2-7; unclear D gene. The CDR3 is 14 residues long. CDR1 is KGHSH, CDR2 LQKENI, per germline. V lost 0 bases and J 0 bases, leaving 6 bases between the germline ends. The CDR3 loop reads CASSPPNSSYEQYF. In DNA, the CDR3 is TGTGCCAGCTCACCACCGAACAGCTCCTACGAGCAGTACTTC.

The CDR3, as DNA: TGTGCCAGTAGTCCAAGGGGGGAAGAAGGCTCCTACAATGAGCAGTTCTTC. Protein: CASSPRGEEGSYNEQFF. V is TRBV19 and J is TRBJ2-1; D may match TRBD1 or TRBD2 (6 bases each). The V gene lost 5 bases and the J gene lost 0 bases, with 17 bases spanning the gap. The CDR3 contains 17 residues. Germline V CDR1 and CDR2: LNHDA, SQIVND (reference sequence).

This clone turned up a few times. The J gene is TRBJ1-1, the V gene TRBV14; D is possibly TRBD1 (5 bases). CDR1 SGHDN and CDR2 FVKESK come from the germline V gene. This CDR3 is built from 13 residues. With 1 base removed from V and 4 bases from J, the gap between germline ends came to 7 bases. The CDR3 DNA follows: TGTGCCAGCAGCCAAGCAGGGCCCACTGAAGCTTTCTTT. Residues: CASSQAGPTEAFF.